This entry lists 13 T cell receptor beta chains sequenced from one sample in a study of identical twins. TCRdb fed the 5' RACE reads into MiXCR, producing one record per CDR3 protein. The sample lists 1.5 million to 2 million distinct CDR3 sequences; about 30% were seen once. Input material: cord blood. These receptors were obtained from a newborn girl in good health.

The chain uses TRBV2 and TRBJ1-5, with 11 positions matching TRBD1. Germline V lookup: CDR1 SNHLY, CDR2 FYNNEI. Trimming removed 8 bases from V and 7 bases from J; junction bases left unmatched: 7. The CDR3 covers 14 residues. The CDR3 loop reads CASGGQGAGQPQHF. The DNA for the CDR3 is TGTGCCAGCGGAGGACAGGGGGCAGGACAGCCCCAGCATTTT.

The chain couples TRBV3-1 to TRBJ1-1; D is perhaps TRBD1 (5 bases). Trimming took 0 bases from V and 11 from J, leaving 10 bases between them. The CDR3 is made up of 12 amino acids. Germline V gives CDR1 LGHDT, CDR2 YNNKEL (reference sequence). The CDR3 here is CASSQEGRLAFF. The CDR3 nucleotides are TGTGCCAGCAGCCAAGAGGGACGACTGGCTTTCTTT.

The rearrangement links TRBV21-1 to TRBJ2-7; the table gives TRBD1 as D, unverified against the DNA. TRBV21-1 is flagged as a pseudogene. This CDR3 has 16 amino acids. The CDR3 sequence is CASSNSRDHSSYEQYF. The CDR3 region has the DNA TGTGCCAGCAGCAATTCCCGGGATCACTCTTCTTACGAGCAGTACTTC.

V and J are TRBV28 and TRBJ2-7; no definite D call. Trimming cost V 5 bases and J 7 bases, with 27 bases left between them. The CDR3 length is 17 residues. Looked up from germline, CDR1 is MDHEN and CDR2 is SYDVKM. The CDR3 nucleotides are TGTGCCAGCAGTCCCTACTATTCCCCTCGCCGCTCGGATGAGCAGTACTTC. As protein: CASSPYYSPRRSDEQYF.

CDR3 DNA: TGTGCCATCAGTGAGTCGAATCAGGGAGCGAACACTGAAGCTTTCTTT. Amino acid sequence: CAISESNQGANTEAFF. This rearrangement joins TRBV10-3 to TRBJ1-1, with D tentatively TRBD1 (5 bases). CDR3 size: 16 residues. Trimming stripped 0 bases from V and 1 base from J, with 12 bases between. From germline, CDR1 is ENHRY and CDR2 SYGVKD.

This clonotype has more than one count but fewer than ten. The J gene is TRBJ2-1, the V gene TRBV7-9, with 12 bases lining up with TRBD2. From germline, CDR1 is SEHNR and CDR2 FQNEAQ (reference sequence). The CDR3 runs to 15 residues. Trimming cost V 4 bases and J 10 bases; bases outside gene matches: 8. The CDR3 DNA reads TGTGCCAGCAGCTCAACGACTAGCGGGAGTAACGAGCAGTTCTTC. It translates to CASSSTTSGSNEQFF.

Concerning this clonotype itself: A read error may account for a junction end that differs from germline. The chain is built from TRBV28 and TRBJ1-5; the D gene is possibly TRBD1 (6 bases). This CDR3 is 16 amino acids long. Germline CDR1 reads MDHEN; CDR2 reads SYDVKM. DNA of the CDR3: TGTGCCAGCAGTTTAATCCCGGACAGTAGCAGTCAGCCCCAGCATTTT. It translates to CASSLIPDSSSQPQHF.

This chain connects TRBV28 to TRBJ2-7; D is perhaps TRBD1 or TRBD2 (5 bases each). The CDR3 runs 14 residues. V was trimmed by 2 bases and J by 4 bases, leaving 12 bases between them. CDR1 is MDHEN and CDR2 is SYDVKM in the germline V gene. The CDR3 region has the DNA TGTGCCAGCAGTTTAAGGGACGGGTTATACGAGCAGTACTTC. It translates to CASSLRDGLYEQYF.

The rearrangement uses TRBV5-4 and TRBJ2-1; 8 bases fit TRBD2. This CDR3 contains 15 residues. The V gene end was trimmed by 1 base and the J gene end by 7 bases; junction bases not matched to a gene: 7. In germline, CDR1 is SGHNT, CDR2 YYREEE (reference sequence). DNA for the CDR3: TGTGCCAGCAGCTTGAAGCAGCGGGAGTTAAATGAGCAGTTCTTC. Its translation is CASSLKQRELNEQFF.

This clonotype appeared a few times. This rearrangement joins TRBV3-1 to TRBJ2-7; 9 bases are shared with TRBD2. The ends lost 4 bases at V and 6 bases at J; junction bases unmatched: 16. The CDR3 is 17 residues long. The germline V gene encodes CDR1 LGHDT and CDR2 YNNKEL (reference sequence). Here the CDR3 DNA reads TGTGCCAGCAGCCCGTTCGTCCGCGGGGGGGGAGAGGCCGAGCAGTACTTC. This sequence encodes CASSPFVRGGGEAEQYF.

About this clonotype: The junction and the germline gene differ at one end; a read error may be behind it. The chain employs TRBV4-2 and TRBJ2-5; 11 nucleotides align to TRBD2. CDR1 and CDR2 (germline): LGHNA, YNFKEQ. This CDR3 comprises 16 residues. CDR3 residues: CASSQIAGGSGEAQYF. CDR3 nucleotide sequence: TGTGCCAGCAGCCAAATAGCGGGAGGGTCAGGAGAGGCCCAGTACTTC.

Here the CDR3 reads CASSPRPIGGYTF. In DNA, the CDR3 is TGTGCCAGCAGTCCAAGGCCCATAGGTGGCTACACCTTC. The chain carries TRBV27 and TRBJ1-2; no definite D call. Per the germline V gene, CDR1 is MNHEY and CDR2 is SMNVEV (reference sequence). CDR3 length: 13 amino acids. V lost 5 bases and J 7 bases, leaving 14 bases between the germline ends.

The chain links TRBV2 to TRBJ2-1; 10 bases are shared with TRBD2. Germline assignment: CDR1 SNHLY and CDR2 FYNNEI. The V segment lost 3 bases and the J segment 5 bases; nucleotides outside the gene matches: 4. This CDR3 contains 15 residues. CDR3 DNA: TGTGCCAGCAGTGACGTAACTAGCGGGAACAATGAGCAGTTCTTC. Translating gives CASSDVTSGNNEQFF.